The clone carrying this T cell receptor (beta chain) occurred once. In the authors' workflow: Nucleated cell counts were estimated from reference gene primer amplification. Generated by immunoSEQ multiplex PCR, the TCRdb table keeps only in-frame clones and is missing some. V, J and clone size derive from that table, while D and trimming were established from the DNA sequence. The sample contains approximately 45,000 clones, more than 75% of which appear only once. The sample originates from a study of blood T cell repertoires in COVID-19. Study-wide background: Material from acute and convalescent COVID-19 was sourced from the United States, Italy and Spain. PBMCs, B-cell-depleted T cells, or T cells were the source of the cDNA or gDNA that made up the material.

Per the germline V gene, CDR1 is PRHDT and CDR2 is FYEKMQ (reference sequence). The CDR3 length is 14 residues. V lost 10 bases to trimming and J lost 2 bases; unmatched junction nucleotides: 6. The clonotype was recovered from a human donor in a cohort sampled during active COVID-19. Material for sequencing was peripheral blood. The chain uses TRBV13 and TRBJ2-1, with 9 bases identical to TRBD1. The CDR3: CATFRDRAYNEQFF. Here the CDR3 DNA reads TGTGCCACCTTTAGGGACAGGGCCTACAATGAGCAGTTCTTC.